This T cell receptor beta chain was obtained from a study of glioma-infiltrating T cells. This clonotype has ten or more counts. TCR alpha and beta CDR3 regions were amplified from RNA using iRepertoire nested multiplex PCR. TCRdb passed the multiplex PCR reads through MiXCR, listing each CDR3 protein once. The sample consists of approximately 93,000 distinct CDR3 sequences, approximately 39% of them appearing once. This TCR derives from a human donor with low-grade glioma or glioblastoma, undergoing nonglioma brain surgery, or in good health (not recorded which). Sequenced sample: glioma tissue, nonneoplastic brain tissue, or PBMCs (not recorded which).

CDR3 protein: CASSPVGSGNTIYF. DNA for the CDR3: TGTGCCAGCAGCCCGGTGGGCTCTGGAAACACCATATATTTT. This chain joins TRBV12-3 or TRBV12-4 and TRBJ1-3; D unclear. Trimming removed 6 bases at V and 0 bases at J, with 9 bases between. The length of the CDR3 is 14 residues.